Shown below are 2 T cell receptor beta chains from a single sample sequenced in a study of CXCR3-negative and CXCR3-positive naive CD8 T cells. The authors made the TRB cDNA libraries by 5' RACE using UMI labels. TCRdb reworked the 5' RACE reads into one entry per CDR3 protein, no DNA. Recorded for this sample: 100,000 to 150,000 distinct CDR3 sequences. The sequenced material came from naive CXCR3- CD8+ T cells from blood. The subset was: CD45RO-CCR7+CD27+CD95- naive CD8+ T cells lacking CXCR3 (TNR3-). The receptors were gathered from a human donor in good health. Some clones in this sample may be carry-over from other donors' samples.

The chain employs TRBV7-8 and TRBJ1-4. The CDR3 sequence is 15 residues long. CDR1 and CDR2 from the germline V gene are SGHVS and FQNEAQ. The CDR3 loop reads CASSSGQSAGEKLFF.

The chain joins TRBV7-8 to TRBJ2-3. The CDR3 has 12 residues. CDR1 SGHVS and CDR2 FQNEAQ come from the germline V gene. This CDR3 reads CASSLEPRTQYF.